This T cell receptor (beta chain) was recorded in a study of blood T cell repertoires in COVID-19. Study information: Italy, Spain and the United States were the sources of the convalescent and acute COVID-19 samples. PBMCs, B-cell-depleted T cells, or T cells were the source of the cDNA or gDNA that made up the material.

In the study's own analysis: By means of reference gene primer amplification, nucleated cell counts were estimated. The table came from immunoSEQ multiplex PCR; TCRdb's copy has only in-frame clones and leaves some out. The DNA was the basis for D and trimming; V, J and clone size are from that table. This sample has 110,000 to 150,000 clones, with about 90% found just once. Germline V gene lookup returns CDR1 MDHEN and CDR2 SYDVKM. Germline trimming cut 5 bases from V and 4 bases from J; bases unmatched to any gene: 2. The CDR3 length is 14 residues. This clonotype was sampled from a man aged 50 or older with active or convalescent COVID-19. Sequenced input: peripheral blood. The genes are TRBV28 and TRBJ2-1; 10 positions agree with TRBD1. CDR3 DNA: TGTGCCAGCAGTCCGGGACAGGGGTACAATGAGCAGTTCTTC. Protein sequence: CASSPGQGYNEQFF. The whole variable domain, filled in from reference TRBV28 and TRBJ2-1, reads DVKVTQSSRYLVKRTGEKVFLECVQDMDHENMFWYRQDPGLGLRLIYFSYDVKMKEKGDIPEGYSVSREKKERFSLILESASTNQTSMYLCASSPGQGYNEQFFGPGTRLTVL.